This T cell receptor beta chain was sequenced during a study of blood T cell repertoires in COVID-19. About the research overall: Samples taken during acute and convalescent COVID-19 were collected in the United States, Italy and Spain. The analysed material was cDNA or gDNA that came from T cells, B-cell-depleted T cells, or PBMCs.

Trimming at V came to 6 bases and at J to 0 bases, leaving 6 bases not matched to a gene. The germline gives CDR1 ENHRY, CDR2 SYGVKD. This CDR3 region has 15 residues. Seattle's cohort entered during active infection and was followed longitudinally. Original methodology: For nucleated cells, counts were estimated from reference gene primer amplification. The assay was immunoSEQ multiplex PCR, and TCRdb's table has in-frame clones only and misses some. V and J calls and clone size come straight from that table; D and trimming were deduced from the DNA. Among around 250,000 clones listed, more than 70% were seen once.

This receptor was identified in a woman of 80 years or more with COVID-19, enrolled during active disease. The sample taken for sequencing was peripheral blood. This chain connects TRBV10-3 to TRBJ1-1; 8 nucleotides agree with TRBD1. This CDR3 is CAIRAGGRVNTEAFF. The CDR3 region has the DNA TGTGCCATCAGGGCAGGGGGCCGAGTGAACACTGAAGCTTTCTTT.